Detailed here is one T cell receptor (beta chain). Its antigen remains unidentified. These data come from a study of shared clonotypes between healthy human individuals. Findings and limits, study-wide: A generally larger estimated richness was seen in naive subsets than in memory subsets. With a handful of donors compared, roughly 5% of naive CD4 clonotypes were shared. Few donors restricted represented genetic and exposure-history diversity.

This CDR3 region has 16 residues. CDR1 SGHAT and CDR2 FQNNGV come from the germline V gene. Unmatched junction bases numbered 9, after V lost 5 bases and J lost 2 bases. TCRdb's copy holds only in-frame clones and misses some; the assay was immunoSEQ multiplex PCR. The sample yields around 100,000 clones, approximately 70% seen once. The source of this sequence is a woman aged 30 to 39 in good health. The rearrangement links TRBV11-2 to TRBJ2-3; 8 nucleotides agree with TRBD2. The sequenced sample consisted of memory CD8+ T cells sorted from blood. Described subset: CD45RO+ cells pooled with CCR7-negative TemRA cells. CDR3 sequence: CASSPGASGHTDTQYF. The DNA for the CDR3 is TGTGCCAGCAGCCCGGGGGCTAGCGGGCACACAGATACGCAGTATTTT.